This T cell receptor beta chain was recovered during a study of vaccination effects on CD4 cells after COVID-19. CD4+ T cells specific for antigen were expanded with viral peptide pools by the ViraFEST assay before sequencing. After more than 9 days in culture, the CD4+ T cells were isolated. Germline CDR1 and CDR2: DFQATT and SNEGSKA (reference sequence). The CDR3 extends over 11 amino acids. The germline V and J ends were trimmed by 5 bases and 3 bases, with 7 bases remaining between them. This clone showed up just a few times. Its antigen is unknown. The table came from immunoSEQ multiplex PCR; TCRdb's copy has only in-frame clones and leaves some out. Altogether tens of thousands of clones are present, about four fifths being singletons, with the ten largest covering roughly 2.7%.

The gene calls are TRBV20-1 and TRBJ1-2; no definite D call. The source is a human donor who received a COVID-19 vaccine. The sequenced sample was CD4+ T cells from PBMCs cultured with HCoV-229E spike peptides, obtained before COVID-19 vaccination. The CDR3 sequence: CSADSHYGYTF. Here the CDR3 DNA reads TGCAGTGCTGACTCTCACTATGGCTACACCTTC.